This entry features one TCR beta chain sequence. The antigen remains unidentified. The CDR3 is 14 residues long. Germline V gene sequence: CDR1 DFQATT, CDR2 SNEGSKA (reference sequence). Template switching added UMIs carrying a 6-nucleotide sample barcode. The authors ran two nested PCRs of around 15 and 9 cycles on TCRalpha and TCRbeta cDNA. From its re-call of the 5' RACE reads, TCRdb lists each CDR3 protein once, without DNA. The sample yields 300,000 to 450,000 distinct CDR3 sequences, of which the top ten take up 2.5% to 3%. Someone took a roughly 2.7 ml blood sample from each of the donors. The sample comes from a study of monozygotic twins with inflammatory bowel disease. Overall study results and limits: Lower sharing of clonotypes with other individuals was seen in IBD patients than in healthy twins. This was most marked in patients showing signs of disease activity.

Material for sequencing was blood. The V and J genes are TRBV20-1 and TRBJ2-4. This clonotype was obtained from a human donor with ulcerative colitis or Crohn's disease, or a healthy co-twin of an affected twin (not recorded which). The CDR3 is CSYPQDLAKNIQYF.